This T cell receptor (beta chain) was recovered during a study of OX40 agonist ivuxolimab in advanced cancers. Study-wide findings and caveats: Low normalized T-cell clonal expansion was also seen in some nonresponders.

J lost 5 bases, V lost 4 bases, and 1 base had no gene match. The CDR3 runs 13 residues. The germline gives CDR1 LNHDA, CDR2 SQIVND (reference sequence). Notes on this clone: The antigen is undetermined. Other nucleotide sequences in the sample specify the same CDR3.

Only in-frame clones appear in the TCRdb table, and some are missing; sequencing was by immunoSEQ multiplex PCR. The repertoire holds 70,000 to 85,000 clones, with about 93% as singletons. This specimen consisted of CD4+ or CD8+ T cells sorted from blood, obtained in a trial of the OX40 agonist ivuxolimab. This chain uses TRBV19 with TRBJ2-2; 7 bases match TRBD1. The receptor comes from an adult with an advanced solid tumor such as melanoma, head and neck, liver or kidney cancer. CDR3 nucleotides: TGTGCCAGTAGTAGCAGGGGGACCGGGGAGCTGTTTTTT. Translating gives CASSSRGTGELFF.